Sequencing of this T cell receptor beta chain was carried out in a study of T cell clonality in common variable immunodeficiency. The repertoire was sequenced with immunoSEQ multiplex PCR; TCRdb's copy has only in-frame clones and lacks some. Observed are about 47,000 clones, no singletons, with the top ten taking about 0.68%. With 6 bases clipped from V and 4 bases from J, the junction kept 3 bases outside the gene matches. The germline V gene has CDR1 MDHEN and CDR2 SYDVKM. This CDR3 contains 14 residues. This clone was observed many times. The observed sequence ends 3 residues before the CDR3 terminus, with the missing tail filled in from the germline J gene.

This chain joins TRBV28 and TRBJ2-1; 10 bases agree with TRBD1. Material: peripheral blood mononuclear cells. The sequence came from a person between 18 and 69 years old in good health. CDR3 protein: CASRGDRGYNEQFF. The part of the CDR3 DNA that was read is TGTGCCAGCAGGGGGGACAGGGGATACAATGAG.